The subject of this entry is one T cell receptor (beta chain). Using immunoSEQ multiplex PCR, the repertoire was profiled, and TCRdb retains in-frame clones only, with some absent. The profile shows some 120,000 clones, approximately 88% of them singletons. The data originate from a study of blood T cell repertoires in COVID-19. The wider study: The United States, Italy and Spain supplied acute and convalescent COVID-19 samples.

This CDR3 comprises 15 residues. V trimming: 4 bases; J trimming: 8 bases; junction bases outside the gene matches: 10. Germline-derived CDR1 and CDR2 are KGHDR and SFDVKD. The specimen sequenced was peripheral blood. The receptor was derived from a man in his fifties with acute or convalescent COVID-19. The rearrangement links TRBV24-1 to TRBJ1-2; 9 bases are shared with TRBD1. The CDR3 coding sequence is TGTGCCACCAGTGACCCGGGACAGGGAGATGAAGGCTACACCTTC. It is translated as CATSDPGQGDEGYTF.